This is a list of T cell receptor beta chains from one sample in a study of cytotoxic CD8 clonotypes in ibrutinib-treated CLL. The protocol was immunoSEQ multiplex PCR, while the TCRdb copy is restricted to in-frame clones and leaves out a portion. The repertoire holds some 130,000 clones, with approximately 83% as singletons. The source was PBMCs, collected after 24 months of ibrutinib treatment. The receptors derive from a human donor with chronic lymphocytic leukemia. Both conserved end residues are part of each CDR3. D genes are given only for firm matches. Clone size is not always given. Where it is, it says once, few, many or a class for expanded clones.

>-|TRBV5-1|TRBD1|TRBJ2-5
TGCGCCAGCAGCGTTACAGGGGGCACCTTACAAGAGACCCAGTACTTC
CASSVTGGTLQETQYF
>-|TRBV7-9|-|TRBJ1-1
TGTGCCAGCAGCTTTCTTCTAGGTCCGAACACTGAAGCTTTCTTT
CASSFLLGPNTEAFF
>-|TRBV28|TRBD1|TRBJ1-3
TGTGCCAGCAGTTTAACGGCGAGGTCGACAGGGTGGGGAAACACCATATATTTT
CASSLTARSTGWGNTIYF
>-|TRBV5-1|TRBD1|TRBJ2-7
TGCGCCAGCAGCAGCACAGGGGGCCCCTACGAGCAGTACTTC
CASSSTGGPYEQYF
>-|TRBV5-8|-|TRBJ2-3
TGTGCCAGCAGCTTAGGCAATACGCAGTATTTT
CASSLGNTQYF
>once|TRBV9|-|TRBJ2-7
TGTGCCAGCAGCGGATGGGGGCAGGGGGGAACCTACGAGCAGTACTTC
CASSGWGQGGTYEQYF
>-|TRBV28|TRBD2|TRBJ2-3
TGTGCCAGCGGTAATTTAGCGGGAGGGGCAGATACGCAGTATTTT
CASGNLAGGADTQYF
>-|TRBV6-5|TRBD2|TRBJ2-3
TGTGCCAGCAGTTACTCAGGACTAGCGGGAGGGTGGGCGCAGTATTTT
CASSYSGLAGGWAQYF
>-|TRBV11-3|-|TRBJ2-7
TGTGCCAGCAGGGAACAACAGGGACCTTCCTACGAGCAGTACTTC
CASREQQGPSYEQYF
>-|TRBV5-1|TRBD2|TRBJ2-2
TGCGCCAGCAGCTTAACTAGCGGGAGCACCGGGGAGCTGTTTTTT
CASSLTSGSTGELFF
>-|TRBV7-2|TRBD2|TRBJ2-2
TGTGCCACTAAATCGGGGGGTAGGGACACCGGGGAGCTGTTTTTT
CATKSGGRDTGELFF
>-|TRBV5-1|TRBD2|TRBJ2-3
TGCGCCAGCAGCTTGGGCTCGCTAGCGGGGGGCACAGATACGCAGTATTTT
CASSLGSLAGGTDTQYF
>-|TRBV28|TRBD2|TRBJ2-3
TGTGCCAGCACCCAAGGACTAGCGGGAGGCATCCCGCAGTATTTT
CASTQGLAGGIPQYF
>-|TRBV19|-|TRBJ2-2
TGTGCCAGTAGTCAGCGGGCAGGTACGGCCGGGGAGCTGTTTTTT
CASSQRAGTAGELFF
>once|TRBV9|-|TRBJ2-2
TGTGCCAGCAGCCCACAGGGTGGGGTTAACACCGGGGAGCTGTTTTTT
CASSPQGGVNTGELFF
>-|TRBV6-1|TRBD1|TRBJ1-4
TGTGCCAGCCGAACAGGGGGTGCGAGTGAAAAACTGTTTTTT
CASRTGGASEKLFF
>-|TRBV7-3|-|TRBJ1-4
TGTGCCAGCAGCTTAACAGGGGAAGGTGAAAAACTGTTTTTT
CASSLTGEGEKLFF
>-|TRBV19|-|TRBJ2-1
TGTGCCAGTAGGAGGGAGGCCACTTCCTACAATGAGCAGTTCTTC
CASRREATSYNEQFF
>few|TRBV10-3|-|TRBJ1-2
TGTGCCATCAGGGACGTTGATGGCTACACCTTC
CAIRDVDGYTF
>-|TRBV18|-|TRBJ2-3
TGTGCCAGCTCACCTGTAGCAGGGACCACAGATACGCAGTATTTT
CASSPVAGTTDTQYF
>-|TRBV27|-|TRBJ1-1
TGTGCCAGCAGTGCCCGGGGCTACAACACTGAAGCTTTCTTT
CASSARGYNTEAFF
>few|TRBV2|-|TRBJ2-7
TGTGCCAGCAGGATCTACGAGCAGTACTTC
CASRIYEQYF
>-|TRBV2|-|TRBJ2-1
TGTGCCAGCAGTGACGGGTACAATGAGCAGTTCTTC
CASSDGYNEQFF
>-|TRBV7-9|-|TRBJ1-5
TGTGCCAGCAGCTTGGGGGGCACAGTCAATCAGCCCCAGCATTTT
CASSLGGTVNQPQHF
>-|TRBV18|-|TRBJ1-6
TGTGCCAGCTCACCACAGGATTTGGGAAATTCACCCCTCCACTTT
CASSPQDLGNSPLHF
>-|TRBV25-1|TRBD2|TRBJ2-3
TGTGCCAGCAGTGCTAGCGGGAGGGCCACAGATACGCAGTATTTT
CASSASGRATDTQYF
>-|TRBV28|TRBD1|TRBJ2-3
TGTGCCAGCAGCCCACAGGGGGCCGGAGATACGCAGTATTTT
CASSPQGAGDTQYF
>-|TRBV18|-|TRBJ2-5
TGTGCCAGCTCACCACGCGGGGCCCAAGAGACCCAGTACTTC
CASSPRGAQETQYF
>-|TRBV2|-|TRBJ1-4
TGTGCCAGCAGTGATGTAACGGGGGGTAATGAAAAACTGTTTTTT
CASSDVTGGNEKLFF
>-|TRBV28|-|TRBJ1-4
TGTGCCAGCAGACAGGGATCTAATGAAAAACTGTTTTTT
CASRQGSNEKLFF
>-|TRBV7-3|-|TRBJ2-3
TGTGCCAGCAGCTTAACGAGCAGCACAGATACGCAGTATTTT
CASSLTSSTDTQYF
>-|TRBV4-2|-|TRBJ2-3
TGTGCCAGCAGCGATACCGGACAACCCGCAGATACGCAGTATTTT
CASSDTGQPADTQYF
>-|TRBV10-3|TRBD2|TRBJ2-1
TGTGCCATCAGTGAGTCGACGGCCGTTCTGAAGCTAGCGGGTGGACTGCTGAACAATGAGCAGTTCTTC
CAISESTAVLKLAGGLLNNEQFF
>-|TRBV5-8|-|TRBJ2-7
TGTGCCAGCAGCCAGGGGACCGGGCTGGGGGGCGAGCAGTACTTC
CASSQGTGLGGEQYF